The sequence of this TCR beta chain was determined in a study of cytomegalovirus exposure and HLA in healthy donors. At the level of the study: An early data release held tens of millions of unique TCRs from HLA-typed donors. Broader study findings: Across donors, most TCRs were seen rarely, yet some public ones were widespread. Exclusion applied to some V segments, including TRBV6-2 and TRBV6-3, as they were indistinguishable.

PCR primers comprised 60 Vbeta and 13 Jbeta primers. Produced via immunoSEQ multiplex PCR; TCRdb's table is partial and in-frame only. Its clone listing holds approximately 47,000 clones. V lost 3 bases to trimming and J lost 7 bases; unmatched junction nucleotides: 5. The V gene's germline CDR1 is SQVTM and CDR2 ANQGSEA. The length of the CDR3 is 12 residues. Each of the donors was a healthy bone marrow donor. For this clone: The antigen is undetermined.

Sequencing was performed on PBMCs. The rearrangement links TRBV29-1 to TRBJ1-2; TRBD1 agrees at 7 bases. This receptor was obtained from a male donor in good health and CMV-seronegative. CDR3 residues: CSVEEGAGGYTF. The CDR3 DNA sequence: TGCAGCGTTGAGGAGGGGGCGGGTGGCTACACCTTC.